Listed here are 23 T cell receptor beta chains from one sample, sequenced in a study of T cell changes during pregnancy in multiple sclerosis. Clones were sequenced by immunoSEQ multiplex PCR, and TCRdb holds only the in-frame ones, with some missing. The data hold about 26,000 clones, with approximately 89% observed a single time. The material was CD8+ T cells from peripheral blood mononuclear cells, obtained in the second trimester of pregnancy. Source of these receptors: a female donor with multiple sclerosis, enrolled in a pregnancy study.

The CDR3 loop reads CASSGPPTSANTGELFF. The CDR3 DNA sequence: TGTGCCAGCAGCGGACCCCCAACTAGCGCTAACACCGGGGAGCTGTTTTTT. The chain carries TRBV9 and TRBJ2-2, with 7 bases fitting TRBD2. The germline gives CDR1 SGDLS, CDR2 YYNGEE. This CDR3 contains 17 residues. V trimming: 3 bases; J trimming: 2 bases; junction bases outside the gene matches: 10.

The genes are TRBV6-4 and TRBJ2-1, with 9 bases lining up with TRBD2. Trimming removed 10 bases from V and 6 bases from J; junction bases left unmatched: 7. The CDR3 spans 13 residues. Germline V lookup: CDR1 MRHNA, CDR2 SNTAGT. As DNA, the CDR3 is TGTGCCACCAGCGGGAGGCCGGGCAATGAGCAGTTCTTC. Amino acids: CATSGRPGNEQFF.

This chain uses TRBV7-6 with TRBJ1-2; TRBD1 aligns across 9 bases. The germline gives CDR1 SGHVS, CDR2 FNYEAQ. The V gene end was trimmed by 1 base and the J gene end by 3 bases; junction bases not matched to a gene: 12. The CDR3 has 18 residues. In DNA, the CDR3 is TGTGCCAGCAGCTTAGAAGGGACAGGGCTGAGTGAGGACTATGGCTACACCTTC. It codes for CASSLEGTGLSEDYGYTF.

The rearrangement links TRBV15 to TRBJ2-7; a weak D match, TRBD1 (6 bases). Germline V gene sequence: CDR1 LNHNV, CDR2 YYDKDF (reference sequence). The CDR3 runs to 14 residues. V was clipped by 3 bases and J by 1 base, with 10 bases between them. CDR3 in amino acids: CATSRDTGSYEQYF. DNA of the CDR3: TGTGCCACCAGCAGGGACACAGGGTCCTACGAGCAGTACTTC. Using reference TRBV15 and TRBJ2-7 for the parts outside the CDR3, the full variable domain is DAMVIQNPRYQVTQFGKPVTLSCSQTLNHNVMYWYQQKSSQAPKLLFHYYDKDFNNEADTPDNFQSRRPNTSFCFLDIRSPGLGDTAMYLCATSRDTGSYEQYFGPGTRLTVT.

V usage is TRBV6-5 and J usage is TRBJ1-1; the match to TRBD1 covers 9 bases. This CDR3 is 13 amino acids long. Trimming at V came to 7 bases and at J to 6 bases, leaving 6 bases not matched to a gene. From germline, CDR1 is MNHEY and CDR2 SVGAGI. The CDR3 protein is CASNPTGGPEAFF. CDR3 sequence (DNA): TGTGCCAGCAACCCGACAGGGGGGCCTGAAGCTTTCTTT.

This clone has more than one count but fewer than ten. The rearrangement joins TRBV29-1 to TRBJ2-7; 8 positions match TRBD1. Unmatched junction bases numbered 19, after V lost 3 bases and J lost 9 bases. CDR1 and CDR2 (germline): SQVTM, ANQGSEA. The CDR3 extends over 16 amino acids. This chain's CDR3 is CSVESQVDRGPLRQYF. In DNA, the CDR3 is TGCAGCGTTGAGAGTCAAGTAGACAGGGGTCCTCTCCGGCAGTACTTC.

The chain uses TRBV28 and TRBJ2-3; 9 nucleotides match TRBD2. This CDR3 spans 15 amino acids. The germline gives CDR1 MDHEN, CDR2 SYDVKM. V lost 6 bases and J lost 3; bases outside the gene matches: 7. The CDR3 DNA follows: TGTGCCAGCAGGTCGACTAGCGGTATTACAGATACGCAGTATTTT. Amino acids: CASRSTSGITDTQYF.

This chain links TRBV11-3 with TRBJ2-1, with 12 bases matching TRBD2. The CDR3 is made up of 15 amino acids. Germline CDR1 SGHNT, CDR2 YENEEA. After removal of 5 bases from V and 4 bases from J, the junction contained 3 bases not matched to a gene. The CDR3 DNA sequence: TGTGCCAGCAGCCTCGGACTAGCGGGATACAATGAGCAGTTCTTC. It translates to CASSLGLAGYNEQFF.

Regarding this clone: A junction boundary mismatches the germline segment, possibly from a read error. The rearrangement uses TRBV4-2 and TRBJ2-1; 11 nucleotides match TRBD2. There are 16 residues in the CDR3. Germline V gives CDR1 LGHNA, CDR2 YNFKEQ. CDR3 sequence (DNA): TGTGCCAGCATCCAAACCCTGGGACTAGCGGACAATGAGCAGTTCTTC. Its translation is CASIQTLGLADNEQFF.

This rearrangement joins TRBV2 to TRBJ1-1; the D gene is possibly TRBD1 (5 bases). CDR3 length: 12 residues. Deletions cut 3 bases from V and 5 bases from J, with 7 bases between. CDR1 SNHLY and CDR2 FYNNEI come from the germline V gene. The CDR3, as DNA: TGTGCCAGCAGTGAGGGGGGAACTGAAGCTTTCTTT. Its protein product is CASSEGGTEAFF.

This clone was recorded once. This sequence joins TRBV19 and TRBJ2-1, with 8 bases lining up with TRBD2. V dropped 3 bases and J dropped 4; count of bases not matched to a gene: 5. Germline CDR1 and CDR2: LNHDA and SQIVND (reference sequence). This CDR3 has 15 amino acids. The CDR3 sequence: CASSMSGSDYNEQFF. The CDR3 DNA reads TGTGCCAGTAGTATGAGCGGGAGCGATTACAATGAGCAGTTCTTC.

This chain joins TRBV4-3 and TRBJ2-7; the match to TRBD2 covers 10 bases. The CDR3 is 16 residues long. V was clipped by 0 bases and J by 3 bases; unmatched bases: 5. Germline V CDR1 and CDR2: LGHNA, YSLEER. The CDR3 coding sequence is TGCGCCAGCAGCCAAGACTCGGCTAGCGGGAGCTACGAGCAGTACTTC. Its translation is CASSQDSASGSYEQYF.

On this clone: Additional DNA sequences in this sample encode the identical CDR3. The chain combines TRBV7-2 with TRBJ2-5; 13 bases are shared with TRBD2. The germline gives CDR1 SGHTA, CDR2 FQGNSA. The CDR3 runs to 16 residues. J was trimmed by 4 bases and V by 5 bases; bases with no gene match: 7. Here the CDR3 DNA reads TGTGCCAGCAGCGAGGGACTAGCGGGACCCGTAGAGACCCAGTACTTC. The encoded protein is CASSEGLAGPVETQYF.

The chain couples TRBV15 to TRBJ2-1; TRBD1 matches 10 bases. Per germline, CDR1 LNHNV and CDR2 YYDKDF (reference sequence). V shed 5 bases, J shed 4 bases, and the junction held 8 bases outside the gene matches. The CDR3 loop spans 16 amino acids. DNA for the CDR3: TGTGCCACCAGCGGAAGGGGACAGGGGTTATACAATGAGCAGTTCTTC. It is translated as CATSGRGQGLYNEQFF. Supplemented by reference TRBV15 and TRBJ2-1, the full variable domain reads DAMVIQNPRYQVTQFGKPVTLSCSQTLNHNVMYWYQQKSSQAPKLLFHYYDKDFNNEADTPDNFQSRRPNTSFCFLDIRSPGLGDTAMYLCATSGRGQGLYNEQFFGPGTRLTVL.

As DNA, the CDR3 is TGTGCCAGTCGGTCAACGTGGGCCTCAACGGGCAATCAGCCCCAGCATTTT. Protein sequence: CASRSTWASTGNQPQHF. This rearrangement joins TRBV19 to TRBJ1-5; D call uncertain. The V end was cut by 8 bases, the J end by 2 bases, with 22 bases between. The CDR3 runs to 17 residues. Per the germline V gene, CDR1 is LNHDA and CDR2 is SQIVND (reference sequence).

The chain has TRBV4-1 and TRBJ2-1; D perhaps matches TRBD2 (5 bases). CDR1 and CDR2 (germline): MGHRA, YSYEKL. V was clipped by 3 bases and J by 5 bases, with 17 bases between them. CDR3 length: 16 residues. The CDR3 DNA is TGCGCCAGCAGCCACCCTCGGGCTAGCATGGACAATGAGCAGTTCTTC. This translates into CASSHPRASMDNEQFF.

The V gene is TRBV19, the J gene TRBJ2-4; 12 nucleotides match TRBD1. Losses at the gene ends were 4 bases for V and 0 bases for J; bases not matched to a gene: 13. CDR3 length: 20 residues. CDR1 and CDR2 (germline): LNHDA, SQIVND (reference sequence). The CDR3 here is CASSTPGPGQGALAKNIQYF. The DNA for the CDR3 is TGTGCCAGTAGTACCCCGGGTCCGGGACAGGGGGCTTTAGCCAAAAACATTCAGTACTTC.

The V and J genes are TRBV5-1 and TRBJ2-7, with 8 bases lining up with TRBD2. Germline V gene data show CDR1 as SGHRS and CDR2 as YFSETQ. The V segment lost 1 base and the J segment 6 bases; nucleotides outside the gene matches: 6. This CDR3 is built from 14 residues. CDR3 amino acids: CASSLPGGAGEQYF. Here the CDR3 DNA reads TGCGCCAGCAGCTTGCCGGGGGGGGCTGGCGAGCAGTACTTC.

This clone was detected only a few times. The chain recombines TRBV12-5 with TRBJ1-1, with D perhaps matching TRBD1 (6 bases). CDR1 LGHNT and CDR2 FRNRAP come from the germline V gene. This CDR3 is 12 amino acids long. Between the trimmed V and J ends, which lost 5 bases and 7 bases, there was a span of 11 bases. CDR3 nucleotide sequence: TGTGCTAGTGGTACAGGGTACGATGAAGCTTTCTTT. Translated, it gives CASGTGYDEAFF.

The V and J genes are TRBV19 and TRBJ2-1; D is possibly TRBD1 (6 bases). Germline V gene sequence: CDR1 LNHDA, CDR2 SQIVND (reference sequence). The V end lost 0 bases, the J end lost 2 bases, and 14 bases lay between the germline ends. The CDR3 is 17 amino acids. The chain's CDR3 is CASSIDIATGPYNEQFF. The DNA for the CDR3 is TGTGCCAGTAGTATAGATATTGCGACAGGCCCCTACAATGAGCAGTTCTTC.

The chain is built from TRBV30 and TRBJ2-7, with 10 bases lining up with TRBD1. J gave up 4 bases and V 2 bases, and 5 bases lay outside the gene matches. The CDR3 sequence is 14 residues long. Looked up from germline, CDR1 is GTSNPN and CDR2 is SVGIG (reference sequence). The CDR3 sequence: CAWSWGTGAYEQYF. CDR3 sequence (DNA): TGTGCCTGGAGTTGGGGGACAGGGGCGTACGAGCAGTACTTC. Full variable domain (remainder filled in from reference TRBV30 and TRBJ2-7): SQTIHQWPATLVQPVGSPLSLECTVEGTSNPNLYWYRQAAGRGLQLLFYSVGIGQISSEVPQNLSASRPQDRQFILSSKKLLLSDSGFYLCAWSWGTGAYEQYFGPGTRLTVT.

The V call is TRBV6-4, the J call TRBJ2-2; TRBD2 matches at 7 bases. V shed 2 bases, J shed 6 bases, and the junction held 9 bases outside the gene matches. The CDR3 spans 16 residues. Germline CDR1 MRHNA, CDR2 SNTAGT. The chain's CDR3 is CASSDGTTGFAGELFF. CDR3 bases: TGTGCCAGCAGTGACGGGACTACGGGGTTCGCCGGGGAGCTGTTTTTT.

This chain joins TRBV6-1 and TRBJ2-2; D might be TRBD1 (6 bases). CDR3 length equals 16 residues. Germline lookup yields CDR1 MNHNS and CDR2 SASEGT. V was pared by 4 bases and J by 7 bases, with 19 bases between. This CDR3 is CASSGRPDSWSGELFF. The CDR3 coding sequence is TGTGCCAGCAGTGGTAGACCGGACAGTTGGAGCGGGGAGCTGTTTTTT.